This T cell receptor beta chain comes out of a study of identical twins. The cDNA had a unique molecular identifier and a template-switch universal primer site. MiXCR was run by TCRdb on the 5' RACE reads, yielding one entry per CDR3 protein. The sample lists about 890,000 distinct CDR3 sequences, roughly 12% occurring once. With 1 base removed from V and 0 bases from J, the gap between germline ends came to 16 bases. This CDR3 has 17 amino acids. Germline CDR1 reads DFQATT; CDR2 reads SNEGSKA (reference sequence). This clonotype showed up just a few times. The same sample was also used in a study of yellow fever vaccine responses in identical twins. Per that study: Twins reportedly appeared to share part of their vaccine T cell response while keeping part individual.

V usage is TRBV20-1 and J usage is TRBJ2-1; D is undetermined. The TCR comes from a woman under 30 in good health. Sequencing was done on a sample of PBMCs. CDR3 protein: CSARAPPRRSSYNEQFF. CDR3 nucleotides: TGCAGTGCTAGAGCTCCCCCCCGGAGAAGCTCCTACAATGAGCAGTTCTTC.